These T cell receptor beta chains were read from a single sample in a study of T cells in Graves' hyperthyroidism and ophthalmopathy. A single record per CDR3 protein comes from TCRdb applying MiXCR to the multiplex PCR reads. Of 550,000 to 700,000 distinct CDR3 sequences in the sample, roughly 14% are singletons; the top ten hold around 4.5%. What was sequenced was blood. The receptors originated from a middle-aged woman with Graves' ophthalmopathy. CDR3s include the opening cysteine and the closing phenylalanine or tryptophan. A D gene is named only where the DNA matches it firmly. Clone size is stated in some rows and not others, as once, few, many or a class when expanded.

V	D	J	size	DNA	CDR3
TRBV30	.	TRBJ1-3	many	TGTGCCTGGAGTGTCCCCGGAAACACCATATATTTT	CAWSVPGNTIYF
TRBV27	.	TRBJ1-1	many	TGTGCCAGCAGTTTATTCTTGGGGGGCCGTGCTTTCTTT	CASSLFLGGRAFF
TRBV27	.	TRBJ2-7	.	TGTGCCAGCCAGAGCCACGGCGAGCAGTACTTC	CASQSHGEQYF
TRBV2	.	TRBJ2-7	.	TGTGCCAGCAGCCCAGCGGTCTACGAGCAGTACTTC	CASSPAVYEQYF
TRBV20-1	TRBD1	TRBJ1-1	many	TGCAGTGCTAAGACAGGGGCGAACACTGAAGCTTTCTTT	CSAKTGANTEAFF
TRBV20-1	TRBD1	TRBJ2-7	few	TGCAGTGCTAGAGCCGGGACAGGGTGGAACGAGCAGTACTTC	CSARAGTGWNEQYF
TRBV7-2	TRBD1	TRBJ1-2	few	TGTGCCAGCAGCCCCTACTTGACAGGGCATGGCTACACCTTC	CASSPYLTGHGYTF
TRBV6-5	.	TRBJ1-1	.	TGTGCCAGCAGTTACTCGCAGAAACCCACTGAAGCTTTCTTT	CASSYSQKPTEAFF
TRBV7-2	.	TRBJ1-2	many	TGTGCCAGCAGCACAAACAGACAGTATGGCTACACCTTC	CASSTNRQYGYTF
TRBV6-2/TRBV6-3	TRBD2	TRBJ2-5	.	TGTGCCAGCAGTCGATTGACTAGCGGGAGCCAAGAGACCCAGTACTTC	CASSRLTSGSQETQYF
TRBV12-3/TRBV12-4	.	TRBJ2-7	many	TGTGCCAGCAGTTTAACCCCGACATTCTACGAGCAGTACTTC	CASSLTPTFYEQYF
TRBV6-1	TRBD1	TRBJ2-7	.	TGTGCCAGCAATCGGGACAGGGTGACCTACGAGCAGTACTTC	CASNRDRVTYEQYF
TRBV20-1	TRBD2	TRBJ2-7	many	TGCAGTGCCACGGGACTAGCGGGATTCGAGCAGTACTTC	CSATGLAGFEQYF
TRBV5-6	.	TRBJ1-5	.	TGTGCCAGCAGCTGGTGGGGGCTGAATCAGCCCCAGCATTTT	CASSWWGLNQPQHF
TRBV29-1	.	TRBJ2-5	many	TGCAGCGTTGAAACAGGAGCCTTCCAAGAGACCCAGTACTTC	CSVETGAFQETQYF
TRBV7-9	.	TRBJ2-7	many	TGTGCCAGCAGTGAGACCGGCGCGGGACCCTACGAGCAGTACTTC	CASSETGAGPYEQYF
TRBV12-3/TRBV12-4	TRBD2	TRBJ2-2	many	TGTGCCAGCAGTTTAAATGCGGGAGGGTCCGGGGAGCTGTTTTTT	CASSLNAGGSGELFF
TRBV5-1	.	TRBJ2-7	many	TGCGCCAGCAGCTTCCTGATAACCCTCTACGAGCAGTACTTC	CASSFLITLYEQYF
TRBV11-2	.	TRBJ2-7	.	TGTGCCAGCAGCTTAGACCCGGTTAGCTCCTACGAGCAGTACTTC	CASSLDPVSSYEQYF
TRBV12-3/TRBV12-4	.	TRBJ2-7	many	TGTGCCAGCAGCCAGACGGGATGGAATGGGGAGCAGTACTTC	CASSQTGWNGEQYF
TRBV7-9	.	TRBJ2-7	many	TGTGCCAGCAGCAGAGGCAGACTACCCGTCGACGAGCAGTACTTC	CASSRGRLPVDEQYF
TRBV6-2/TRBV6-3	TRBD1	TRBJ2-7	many	TGTGCCAGCAGTTATCGGACAGGGGTGTACGAGCAGTACTTC	CASSYRTGVYEQYF
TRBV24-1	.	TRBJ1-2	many	TGTGCCACCAGTGAATCCGCACCAAAATATGGCTACACCTTC	CATSESAPKYGYTF
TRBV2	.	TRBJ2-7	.	TGTGCCAGCAGGATGGGGGAGAAGCAGTACTTC	CASRMGEKQYF
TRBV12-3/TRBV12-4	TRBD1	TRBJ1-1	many	TGTGCCAGCAGTTCCCTCCGGGACAGGGTCAATGAAGCTTTCTTT	CASSSLRDRVNEAFF
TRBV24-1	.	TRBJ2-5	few	TGTGCCACCAGTGGGTCTGAGGAGACCCAGTACTTC	CATSGSEETQYF
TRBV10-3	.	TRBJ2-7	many	TGTGCCATCAGGGAGGCGGGGCCCCAGTACTTC	CAIREAGPQYF
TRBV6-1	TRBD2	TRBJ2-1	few	TGTGCCAGCAGTGTCTCTCTGCTAGCGGGAATCACCAATGAGCAGTTCTTC	CASSVSLLAGITNEQFF